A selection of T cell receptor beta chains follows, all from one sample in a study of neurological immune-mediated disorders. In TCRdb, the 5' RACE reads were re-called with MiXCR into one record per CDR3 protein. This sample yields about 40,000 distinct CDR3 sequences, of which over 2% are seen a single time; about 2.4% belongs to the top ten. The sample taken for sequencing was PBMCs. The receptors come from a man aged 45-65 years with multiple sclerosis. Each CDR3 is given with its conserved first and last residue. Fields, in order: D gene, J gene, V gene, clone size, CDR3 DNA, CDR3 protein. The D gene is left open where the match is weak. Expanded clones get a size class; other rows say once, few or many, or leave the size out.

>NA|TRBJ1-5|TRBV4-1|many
TGCGCCAGCAGCCAAGATCCGGGGGGTTTGCGGCCCCAGCATTTT
CASSQDPGGLRPQHF
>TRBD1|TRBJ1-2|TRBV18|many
TGTGCCAGCTCACCAGCGCAGGGGGAACCCTATGGCTACACCTTC
CASSPAQGEPYGYTF
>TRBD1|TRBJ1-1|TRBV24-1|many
TGTGCCACCCGTGGGACAGGGGACACTGAAGCTTTCTTT
CATRGTGDTEAFF
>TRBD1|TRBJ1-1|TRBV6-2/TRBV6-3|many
TGTGCCAGCAGTTACGCCATAATTGGGACAGCCTCTGGAATGAACACTGAAGCTTTCTTT
CASSYAIIGTASGMNTEAFF
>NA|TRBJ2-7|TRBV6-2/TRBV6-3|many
TGTGCCAGCAGTTATTTGGGGCCTGAGCAGTACTTC
CASSYLGPEQYF
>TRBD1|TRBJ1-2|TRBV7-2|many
TGTGCCAGCAGACGACAGGGTCTCTATGGCTACACCTTC
CASRRQGLYGYTF
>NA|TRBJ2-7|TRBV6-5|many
TGTGCCAGCACCCACGGGGCCGAGCAGTACTTC
CASTHGAEQYF
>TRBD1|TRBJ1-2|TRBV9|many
TGTGCCAGCAGCGCACATAAAACCAGGGGGAACGAGTGGTGGAGCTATGGCTACACCTTC
CASSAHKTRGNEWWSYGYTF
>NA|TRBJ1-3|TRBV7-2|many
TGTGCCAGCAGTACCGGGACATCAGGAAACACCATATATTTT
CASSTGTSGNTIYF
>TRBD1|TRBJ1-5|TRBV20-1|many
TGCAGTGTTGTTTCGGACAGGGGCAACTCGCAGGGTCAGCCCCAGCATTTT
CSVVSDRGNSQGQPQHF
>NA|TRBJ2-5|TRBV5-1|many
TGCGCCAGCAGCTTAGAAAGCGGTCAAGAGACCCAGTACTTC
CASSLESGQETQYF
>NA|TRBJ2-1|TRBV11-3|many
TGTGCCACCAGTACTACAGGGTATGAGCAGTTCTTC
CATSTTGYEQFF
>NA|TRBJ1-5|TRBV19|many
TGTGCCAGTAGTAGGGTTGATAGCAATCAGCCCCAGCATTTT
CASSRVDSNQPQHF
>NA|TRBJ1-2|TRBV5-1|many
TGCGCCAGCGGTGATGGGGTTACCGATGGCTACACCTTC
CASGDGVTDGYTF
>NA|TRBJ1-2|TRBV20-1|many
TGCAGTGCTAGTCCTCCAGCCCAATCGGCCTATGGCTACACCTTC
CSASPPAQSAYGYTF
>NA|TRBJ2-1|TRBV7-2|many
TGTGCCAGCAGCTTAGGAGAAGGACGGCCGTGGGGCAATGAGCAGTTCTTC
CASSLGEGRPWGNEQFF
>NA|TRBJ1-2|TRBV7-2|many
TGTGCCAGCAGCCTAGGGCCTACAGAGACCTATGGCTACACCTTC
CASSLGPTETYGYTF
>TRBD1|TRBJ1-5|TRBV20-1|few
TGCAGTGCTAGGAGGGAAACAGGGGCCGGCAATCAGCCCCAGAATTTT
CSARRETGAGNQPQNF
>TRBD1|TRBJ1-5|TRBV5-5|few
TGTGCCAGCAGCCTAGGACAGGCTAGGAAGCCCCAGAATTTT
CASSLGQARKPQNF
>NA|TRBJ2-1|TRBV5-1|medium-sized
TGCGCCAGCAGCTCGGGTGGGGACTCCTACAATGAGCAGTTCTTC
CASSSGGDSYNEQFF
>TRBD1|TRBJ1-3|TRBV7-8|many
TGTGCCAGCAGCCCAGGGACAGCAGGAAACACCATATATTTT
CASSPGTAGNTIYF
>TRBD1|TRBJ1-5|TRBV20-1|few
TGCAGTGCTAGAGAAGCTCGACAGGGGGCATTTCAGCCCCAGAATTTT
CSAREARQGAFQPQNF
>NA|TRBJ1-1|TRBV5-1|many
TGCGCCAGCAGCTTGGAGCAGAACACTGAAGCTTTCTTT
CASSLEQNTEAFF
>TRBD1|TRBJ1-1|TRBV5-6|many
TGTGCCAGCAGCCCGGACAGGGACACTGAAGCTTTCTTT
CASSPDRDTEAFF
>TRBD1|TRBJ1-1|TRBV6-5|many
TGTGCCAGCAGTTATCACAGGGGGCAAAGGGGAGGAGGAGCTTTCTTT
CASSYHRGQRGGGAFF
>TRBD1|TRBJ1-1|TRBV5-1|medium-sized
TGCGCCAGCAGCTTGGGGGACAGGGGGCGTCAAGCTTTCTTT
CASSLGDRGRQAFF
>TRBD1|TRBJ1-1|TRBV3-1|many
TGTGCCAGCAGCCAAAGGGACAGGGGAGGAACTGAAGCTTTCTTT
CASSQRDRGGTEAFF
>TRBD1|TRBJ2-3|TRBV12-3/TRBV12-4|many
TGTGCCATCTACCGGGGACAGGGAACAGATACGCAGTATTTT
CAIYRGQGTDTQYF
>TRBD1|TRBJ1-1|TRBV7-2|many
TGTGCCAGCAGCCCGACAGGGAGGAACACTGAAGCTTTCTTT
CASSPTGRNTEAFF
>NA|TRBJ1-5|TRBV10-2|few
TGCGCCAGCAGAGACACCTTCCGTAGCAATCAGCCCCAGAATTTT
CASRDTFRSNQPQNF
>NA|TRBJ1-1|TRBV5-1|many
TGCGCCAGCAGAAAAGGAGAGGACACTGAAGCTTTCTTT
CASRKGEDTEAFF
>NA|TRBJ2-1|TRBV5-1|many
TGCGCCAGCAGGATCTCAGGGGCTCCTTCCTACAATGAGCAGTTCTTC
CASRISGAPSYNEQFF
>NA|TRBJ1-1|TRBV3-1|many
TGTGCCAGCAGGGACAGAACTGAAGCTTTCTTT
CASRDRTEAFF
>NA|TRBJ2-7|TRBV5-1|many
TGCGCCAGCAGCTTAGGACCAAGCTCCTACGAGCAGTACTTC
CASSLGPSSYEQYF
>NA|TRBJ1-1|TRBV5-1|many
TGCGCCAGCGTCTCAGTAGCGAGTGGGACTGAAGCTTTCTTT
CASVSVASGTEAFF
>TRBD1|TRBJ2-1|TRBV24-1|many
TGTGCCACGAGAGGGGGACAGGTCCACAATGAGCAGTTCTTC
CATRGGQVHNEQFF
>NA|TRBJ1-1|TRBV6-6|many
TGTGCCAGCAGTTACTCGCCGGGGGGGGCTGCTGCTGAAGCTTTCTTT
CASSYSPGGAAAEAFF
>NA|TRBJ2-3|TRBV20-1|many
TGTAGTGCTAGAGGGCACACAGATACGCAGTATTTT
CSARGHTDTQYF
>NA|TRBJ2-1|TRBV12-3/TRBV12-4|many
TGTGCCAGCAGCCTATTTCGCAATGAGCAGTTCTTC
CASSLFRNEQFF
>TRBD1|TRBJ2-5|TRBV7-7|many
TGTGCTAGCAGCACAGGGGGCGAAGAGACCCAGTACTTC
CASSTGGEETQYF
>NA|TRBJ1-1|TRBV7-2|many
TGTGCCAGCAGCTACGCTGAAGCTTTCTTT
CASSYAEAFF
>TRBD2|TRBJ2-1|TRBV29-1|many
TGCAGCGTTGAAGAGCGGGGGGGCACAGATGAGCAGTTCTTC
CSVEERGGTDEQFF
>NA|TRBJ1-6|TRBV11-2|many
TGTGCCAGCAGCTCGCACCCCACCAGGAGCTCACCCCTCCACTTT
CASSSHPTRSSPLHF
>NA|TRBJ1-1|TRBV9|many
TGTGCCAGCAGCCCATCTACACAGGGAAATAGGGTGGAAGCTTTCTTT
CASSPSTQGNRVEAFF
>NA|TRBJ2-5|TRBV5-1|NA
TGCGCCAGCAGCTTGGGGGGCCAGGGGAGCGAGACCCAGTACTTC
CASSLGGQGSETQYF